This TCR beta chain was observed in a study of cytomegalovirus exposure and HLA in healthy donors. The PCR contained 60 Vbeta and 13 Jbeta primers. Assay: immunoSEQ multiplex PCR; the TCRdb copy retains only in-frame clones and omits some. The sample consists of around 99,000 clones, under 80% of them appearing once. General study points: TCR beta V segments were, for the most part, productive about 87% or about 30% of the time in an earlier analysis.

Germline loops: CDR1 SGHVS, CDR2 FNYEAQ. Trimming removed 6 bases at V and 6 bases at J, with 11 bases between. CDR3 length equals 12 residues. This clone showed up just a few times. Its antigen is undetermined. All donors participated as healthy donors of bone marrow. At sampling all donors were nominally healthy, likely with unrecorded immune exposures. This chain links TRBV7-6 with TRBJ2-5; weak D call: TRBD2 (6 bases). Sample: PBMCs. This receptor was identified in a woman aged 50 to 60 in good health and CMV-seropositive. The CDR3 DNA reads as TGTGCCAGCAGTTCAGGAGGGAAGACCCAGTACTTC. Translating gives CASSSGGKTQYF.